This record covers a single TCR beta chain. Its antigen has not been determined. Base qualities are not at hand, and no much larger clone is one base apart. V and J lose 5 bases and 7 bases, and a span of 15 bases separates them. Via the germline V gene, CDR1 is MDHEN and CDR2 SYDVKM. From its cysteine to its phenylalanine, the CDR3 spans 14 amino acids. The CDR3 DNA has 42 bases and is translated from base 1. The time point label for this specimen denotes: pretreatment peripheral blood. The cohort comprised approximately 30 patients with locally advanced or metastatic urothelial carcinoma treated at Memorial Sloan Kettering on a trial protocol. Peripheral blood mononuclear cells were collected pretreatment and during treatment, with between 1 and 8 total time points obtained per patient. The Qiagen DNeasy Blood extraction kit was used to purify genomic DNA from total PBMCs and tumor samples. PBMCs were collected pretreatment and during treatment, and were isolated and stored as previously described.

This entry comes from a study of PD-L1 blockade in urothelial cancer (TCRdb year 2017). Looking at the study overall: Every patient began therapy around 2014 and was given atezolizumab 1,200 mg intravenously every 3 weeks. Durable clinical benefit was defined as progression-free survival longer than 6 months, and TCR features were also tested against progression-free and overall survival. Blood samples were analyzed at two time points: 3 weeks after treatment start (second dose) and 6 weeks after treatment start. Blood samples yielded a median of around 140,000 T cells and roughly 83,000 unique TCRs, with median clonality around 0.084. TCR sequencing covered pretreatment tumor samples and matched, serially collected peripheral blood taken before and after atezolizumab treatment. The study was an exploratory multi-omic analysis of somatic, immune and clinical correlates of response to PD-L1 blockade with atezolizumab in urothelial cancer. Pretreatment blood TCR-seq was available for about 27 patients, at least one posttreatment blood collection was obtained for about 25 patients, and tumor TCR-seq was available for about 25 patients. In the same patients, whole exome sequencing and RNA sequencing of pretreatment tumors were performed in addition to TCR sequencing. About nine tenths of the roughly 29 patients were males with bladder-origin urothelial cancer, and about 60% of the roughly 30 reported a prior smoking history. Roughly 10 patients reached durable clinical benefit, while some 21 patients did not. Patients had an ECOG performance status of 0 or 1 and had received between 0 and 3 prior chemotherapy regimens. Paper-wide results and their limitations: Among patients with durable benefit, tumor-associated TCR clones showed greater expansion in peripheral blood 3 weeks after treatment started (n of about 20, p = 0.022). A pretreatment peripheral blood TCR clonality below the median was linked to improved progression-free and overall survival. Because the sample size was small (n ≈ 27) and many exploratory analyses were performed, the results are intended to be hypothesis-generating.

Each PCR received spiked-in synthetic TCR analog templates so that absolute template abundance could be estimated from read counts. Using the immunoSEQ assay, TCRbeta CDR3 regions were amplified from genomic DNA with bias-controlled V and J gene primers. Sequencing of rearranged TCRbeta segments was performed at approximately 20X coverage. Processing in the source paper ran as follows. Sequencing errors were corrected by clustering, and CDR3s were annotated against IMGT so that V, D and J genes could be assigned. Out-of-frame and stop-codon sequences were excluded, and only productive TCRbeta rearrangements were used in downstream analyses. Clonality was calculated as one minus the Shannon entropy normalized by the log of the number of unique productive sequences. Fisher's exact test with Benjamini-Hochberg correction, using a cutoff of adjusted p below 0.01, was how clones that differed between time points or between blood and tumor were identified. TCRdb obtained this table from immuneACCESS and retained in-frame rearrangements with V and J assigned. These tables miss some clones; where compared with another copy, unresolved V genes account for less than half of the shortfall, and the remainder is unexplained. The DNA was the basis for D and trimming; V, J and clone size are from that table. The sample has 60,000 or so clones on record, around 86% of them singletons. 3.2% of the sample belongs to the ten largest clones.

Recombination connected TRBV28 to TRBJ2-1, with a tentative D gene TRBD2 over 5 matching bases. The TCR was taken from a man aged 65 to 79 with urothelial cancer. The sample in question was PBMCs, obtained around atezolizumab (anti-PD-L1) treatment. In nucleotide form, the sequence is TGTGCCAGCAGTCCTTTTTTCGGGGTGAATGAGCAGTTCTTC. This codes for CASSPFFGVNEQFF.